This T cell receptor beta chain was retrieved from a study of long-term antiretroviral therapy in people with HIV. The CDR3 sequence is 14 residues long. Germline assignment: CDR1 SGHVS and CDR2 FQNEAQ. Trimming removed 0 bases at V and 0 bases at J, with 6 bases between. The study's findings and limits: Dominating the repertoire at all time points were the clones that expanded before ART.

They ran version v3.0 of the immunoSEQ assay at survey level. TCRdb's copy holds only in-frame clones and misses some; the assay was immunoSEQ multiplex PCR. The table has about 21,000 clones, 88% seen once. Note on this clone: As yet, its antigen is unknown.

The sample in question was unsorted PBMCs, obtained 2.3 years after starting antiretroviral therapy. The V and J genes are TRBV7-8 and TRBJ2-7, with D tentatively TRBD2 (5 bases). The TCR sequence derives from a man aged 55 to 69 with HIV. CDR3 bases: TGTGCCAGCAGCTTAGCCGGGGTCTCCTACGAGCAGTACTTC. Its translation: CASSLAGVSYEQYF.